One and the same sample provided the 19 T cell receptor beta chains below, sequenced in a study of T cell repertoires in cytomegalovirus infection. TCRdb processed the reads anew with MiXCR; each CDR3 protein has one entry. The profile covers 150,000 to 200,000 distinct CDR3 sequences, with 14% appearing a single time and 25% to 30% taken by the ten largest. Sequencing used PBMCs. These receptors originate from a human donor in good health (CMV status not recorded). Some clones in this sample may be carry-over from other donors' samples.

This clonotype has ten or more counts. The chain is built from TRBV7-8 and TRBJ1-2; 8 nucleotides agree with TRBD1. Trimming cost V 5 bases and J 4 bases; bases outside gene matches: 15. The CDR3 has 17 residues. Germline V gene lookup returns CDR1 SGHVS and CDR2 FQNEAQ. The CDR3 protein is CASSQGTGTGKSYGYTF. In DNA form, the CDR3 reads TGTGCCAGCAGCCAAGGTACCGGGACAGGAAAATCCTATGGCTACACCTTC.

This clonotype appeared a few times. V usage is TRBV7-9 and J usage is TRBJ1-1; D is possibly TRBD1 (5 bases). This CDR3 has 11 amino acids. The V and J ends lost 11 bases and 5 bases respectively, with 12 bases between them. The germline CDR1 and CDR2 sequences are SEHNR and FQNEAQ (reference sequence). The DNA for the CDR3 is TGTGCCGGATCTCGGGGGACTGAAGCTTTCTTT. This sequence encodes CAGSRGTEAFF. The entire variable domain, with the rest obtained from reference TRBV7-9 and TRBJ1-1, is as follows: DTGVSQNPRHKITKRGQNVTFRCDPISEHNRLYWYRQTLGQGPEFLTYFQNEAQLEKSRLLSDRFSAERPKGSFSTLEIQRTEQGDSAMYLCAGSRGTEAFFGQGTRLTVV.

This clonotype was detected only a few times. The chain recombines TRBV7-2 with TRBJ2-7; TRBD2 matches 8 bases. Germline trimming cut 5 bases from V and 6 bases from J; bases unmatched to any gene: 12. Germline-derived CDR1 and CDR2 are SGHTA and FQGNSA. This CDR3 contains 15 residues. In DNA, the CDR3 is TGTGCCAGCAGCCTACTGGGACTAGGTACCAGCGAGCAGTACTTC. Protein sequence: CASSLLGLGTSEQYF. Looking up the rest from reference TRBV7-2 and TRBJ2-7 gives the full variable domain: GAGVSQSPSNKVTEKGKDVELRCDPISGHTALYWYRQSLGQGLEFLIYFQGNSAPDKSGLPSDRFSAERTGGSVSTLTIQRTQQEDSAVYLCASSLLGLGTSEQYFGPGTRLTVT.

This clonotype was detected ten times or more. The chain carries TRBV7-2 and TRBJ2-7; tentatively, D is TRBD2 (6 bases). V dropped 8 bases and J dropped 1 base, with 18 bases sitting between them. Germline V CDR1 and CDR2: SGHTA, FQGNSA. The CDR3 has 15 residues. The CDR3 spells CASSPELGGSYEQYF. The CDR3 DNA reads TGTGCCAGCTCTCCCGAGCTGGGAGGATCCTACGAGCAGTACTTC.

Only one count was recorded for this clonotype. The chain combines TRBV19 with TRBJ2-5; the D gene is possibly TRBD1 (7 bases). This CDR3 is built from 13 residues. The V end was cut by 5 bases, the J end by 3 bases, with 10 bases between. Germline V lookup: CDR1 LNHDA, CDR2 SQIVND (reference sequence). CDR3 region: CASSAGQKETQYF. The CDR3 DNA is TGTGCCAGTAGTGCGGGACAGAAAGAGACCCAGTACTTC. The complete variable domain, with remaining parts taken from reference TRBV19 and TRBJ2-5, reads DGGITQSPKYLFRKEGQNVTLSCEQNLNHDAMYWYRQDPGQGLRLIYYSQIVNDFQKGDIAEGYSVSREKKESFPLTVTSAQKNPTAFYLCASSAGQKETQYFGPGTRLLVL.

For the CDR3, the DNA is TGCAGTGCTAGAGATCGGGTGGGGTCGTATAATTCACCCCTCCACTTT. Protein: CSARDRVGSYNSPLHF. The rearrangement joins TRBV20-1 to TRBJ1-6; D is undetermined. The CDR3 contains 16 residues. Germline-derived CDR1 and CDR2 are DFQATT and SNEGSKA (reference sequence). Trimming stripped 0 bases from V and 4 bases from J, with 13 bases between.

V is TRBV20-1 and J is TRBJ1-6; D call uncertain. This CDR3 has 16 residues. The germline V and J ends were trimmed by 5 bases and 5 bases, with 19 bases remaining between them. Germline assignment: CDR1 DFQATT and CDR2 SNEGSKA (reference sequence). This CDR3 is CSAPDRSKANNSPLHF. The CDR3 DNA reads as TGCAGTGCTCCCGACCGCTCCAAGGCGAATAATTCACCCCTCCACTTT.

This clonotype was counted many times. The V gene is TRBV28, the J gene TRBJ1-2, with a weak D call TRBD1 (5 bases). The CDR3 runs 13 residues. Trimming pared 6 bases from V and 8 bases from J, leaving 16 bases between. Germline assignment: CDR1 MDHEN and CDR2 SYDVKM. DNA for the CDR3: TGTGCCAGCAGACAGCCGGGGCAGAGGGGCTACACCTTC. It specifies CASRQPGQRGYTF.

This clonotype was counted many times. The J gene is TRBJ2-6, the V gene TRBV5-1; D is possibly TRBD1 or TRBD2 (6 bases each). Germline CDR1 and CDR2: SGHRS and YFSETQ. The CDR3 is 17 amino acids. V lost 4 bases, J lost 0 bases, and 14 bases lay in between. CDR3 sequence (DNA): TGCGCCAGCAGCCTATTAGGGGGGCGCTCTGGGGCCAACGTCCTGACTTTC. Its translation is CASSLLGGRSGANVLTF.

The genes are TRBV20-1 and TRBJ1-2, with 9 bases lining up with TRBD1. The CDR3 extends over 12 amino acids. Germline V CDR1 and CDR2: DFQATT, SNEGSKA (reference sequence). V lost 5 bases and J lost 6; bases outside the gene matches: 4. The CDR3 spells CSAVGQGDGYTF. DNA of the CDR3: TGCAGTGCTGTGGGACAGGGCGATGGCTACACCTTC.

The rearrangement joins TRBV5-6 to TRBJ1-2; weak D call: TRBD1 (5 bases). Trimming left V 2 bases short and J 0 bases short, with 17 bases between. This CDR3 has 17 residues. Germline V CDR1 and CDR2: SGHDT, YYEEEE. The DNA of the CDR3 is TGTGCCAGCAGCTTAGGGGAGACGCGCCTTGCTAACTATGGCTACACCTTC. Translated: CASSLGETRLANYGYTF.

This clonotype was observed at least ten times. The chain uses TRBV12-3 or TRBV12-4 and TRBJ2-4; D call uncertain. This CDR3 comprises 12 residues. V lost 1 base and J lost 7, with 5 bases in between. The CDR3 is CASSLDMNIQYF. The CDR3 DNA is TGTGCCAGCAGTTTAGATATGAACATTCAGTACTTC.

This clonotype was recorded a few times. DNA for the CDR3: TGTGCCAGCAGTAAAATCCCGGGACTAGTGAATGAGCAGTTCTTC. Its translation: CASSKIPGLVNEQFF. V is TRBV28 and J is TRBJ2-1; 8 positions match TRBD2. The CDR3 runs to 15 residues. In germline, CDR1 is MDHEN, CDR2 SYDVKM. After removal of 5 bases from V and 7 bases from J, the junction contained 10 bases not matched to a gene. Together with reference TRBV28 and TRBJ2-1, the CDR3 gives the full variable domain: DVKVTQSSRYLVKRTGEKVFLECVQDMDHENMFWYRQDPGLGLRLIYFSYDVKMKEKGDIPEGYSVSREKKERFSLILESASTNQTSMYLCASSKIPGLVNEQFFGPGTRLTVL.

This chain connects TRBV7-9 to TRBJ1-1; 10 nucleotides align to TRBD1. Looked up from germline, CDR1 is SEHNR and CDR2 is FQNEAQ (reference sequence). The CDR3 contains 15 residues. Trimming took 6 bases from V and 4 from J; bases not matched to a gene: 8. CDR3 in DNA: TGTGCCAGCAGGTTGGGACAGGGGAGGAGCACTGAAGCTTTCTTT. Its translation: CASRLGQGRSTEAFF.

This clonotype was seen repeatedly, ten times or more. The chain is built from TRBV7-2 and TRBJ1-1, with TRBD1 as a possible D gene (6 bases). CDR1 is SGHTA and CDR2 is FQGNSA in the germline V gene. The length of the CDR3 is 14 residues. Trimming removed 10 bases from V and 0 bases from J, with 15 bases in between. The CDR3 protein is CATRGAGLNTEAFF. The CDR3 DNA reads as TGTGCCACTCGGGGGGCAGGGCTGAACACTGAAGCTTTCTTT. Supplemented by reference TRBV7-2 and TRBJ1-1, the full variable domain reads GAGVSQSPSNKVTEKGKDVELRCDPISGHTALYWYRQSLGQGLEFLIYFQGNSAPDKSGLPSDRFSAERTGGSVSTLTIQRTQQEDSAVYLCATRGAGLNTEAFFGQGTRLTVV.

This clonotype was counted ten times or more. The CDR3 reads CASSPTPSYNEQFF. The CDR3 region has the DNA TGTGCCAGCAGCCCGACGCCGTCCTACAATGAGCAGTTCTTC. The chain recombines TRBV7-2 with TRBJ2-1; no firm D call. The CDR3 is 14 residues long. V gave up 5 bases and J gave up 1 base, with 9 bases separating them. Germline V gene data show CDR1 as SGHTA and CDR2 as FQGNSA.

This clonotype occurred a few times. The CDR3: CASSRGLVRAKNEQFF. The CDR3 nucleotides read TGTGCCAGCAGTCGAGGACTAGTAAGGGCTAAGAATGAGCAGTTCTTC. The chain combines TRBV12-3 or TRBV12-4 with TRBJ2-1; 7 bases are a match to TRBD2. The CDR3 extends over 16 amino acids. V was pared by 5 bases and J by 7 bases, with 14 bases of the junction left unmatched.

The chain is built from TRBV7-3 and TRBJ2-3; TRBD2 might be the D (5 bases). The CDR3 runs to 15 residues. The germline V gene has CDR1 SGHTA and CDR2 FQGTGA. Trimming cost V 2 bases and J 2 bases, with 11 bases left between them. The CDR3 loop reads CASSLVASLTDTQYF. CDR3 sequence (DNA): TGTGCCAGCAGCTTAGTGGCTAGCCTCACAGATACGCAGTATTTT. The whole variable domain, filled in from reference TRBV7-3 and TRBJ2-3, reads GAGVSQTPSNKVTEKGKYVELRCDPISGHTALYWYRQSLGQGPEFLIYFQGTGAADDSGLPNDRFFAVRPEGSVSTLKIQRTERGDSAVYLCASSLVASLTDTQYFGPGTRLTVL.

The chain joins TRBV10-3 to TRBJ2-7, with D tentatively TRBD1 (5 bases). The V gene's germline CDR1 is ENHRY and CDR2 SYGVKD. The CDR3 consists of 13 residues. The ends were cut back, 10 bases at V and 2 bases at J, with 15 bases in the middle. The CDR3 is CATTPADTYEQYF. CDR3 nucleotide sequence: TGTGCCACCACACCGGCGGACACCTACGAGCAGTACTTC.